The next 18 T cell receptor beta chains were all read from a single sample in a study of blood T cell repertoires in COVID-19. The data were produced by immunoSEQ multiplex PCR, yet TCRdb's version contains in-frame clones alone and is incomplete. The sample records 250,000 to 400,000 clones, 85% being singletons. Sample: PBMCs or T cells enriched from blood (not recorded which). The receptors come from a woman aged 25 to 39 who had been exposed to COVID-19.

The gene calls are TRBV30 and TRBJ2-2, with D perhaps TRBD1 (6 bases). This CDR3 is 15 amino acids long. The germline V and J ends were trimmed by 4 bases and 0 bases, with 12 bases remaining between them. CDR1 and CDR2 (germline): GTSNPN, SVGIG (reference sequence). Written as DNA, the CDR3 is TGTGCCTGGACCCAGAGGACAGCGAACACCGGGGAGCTGTTTTTT. Amino acids: CAWTQRTANTGELFF. The whole variable domain, filled in from reference TRBV30 and TRBJ2-2, reads SQTIHQWPATLVQPVGSPLSLECTVEGTSNPNLYWYRQAAGRGLQLLFYSVGIGQISSEVPQNLSASRPQDRQFILSSKKLLLSDSGFYLCAWTQRTANTGELFFGEGSRLTVL.

This sequence joins TRBV6-6 and TRBJ2-7, with 7 bases that match TRBD1. The CDR3 consists of 14 residues. Looked up from germline, CDR1 is MNHNY and CDR2 is SVGAGI (reference sequence). V gave up 4 bases and J gave up 2 bases; unmatched junction bases: 5. The CDR3 protein is CASSFRQGAYEQYF. The CDR3 region has the DNA TGTGCCAGCAGTTTCCGACAGGGTGCCTACGAGCAGTACTTC.

This clone appeared a few times. In the same sample, other DNA sequences code for this CDR3. The chain uses TRBV9 and TRBJ2-7, with D maybe TRBD1 (7 bases). Trimming took off 4 bases at V and 3 bases at J, with 14 bases between the two ends. The CDR3 spans 14 residues. Germline loops: CDR1 SGDLS, CDR2 YYNGEE. The CDR3 DNA reads as TGTGCCAGCAGCCCTGGAGGGGGCGGCTACGAGCAGTACTTC. It specifies CASSPGGGGYEQYF. The complete variable domain, with remaining parts taken from reference TRBV9 and TRBJ2-7, reads DSGVTQTPKHLITATGQRVTLRCSPRSGDLSVYWYQQSLDQGLQFLIQYYNGEERAKGNILERFSAQQFPDLHSELNLSSLELGDSALYFCASSPGGGGYEQYFGPGTRLTVT.

The chain recombines TRBV18 with TRBJ1-1; the D gene is possibly TRBD1 (5 bases). Germline CDR1 is KGHSH and CDR2 is LQKENI. The CDR3 contains 14 residues. V lost 4 bases and J lost 2, with 11 bases in between. CDR3 amino acids: CASSRGERNTEAFF. The CDR3 DNA sequence: TGTGCCAGCTCACGGGGGGAACGAAACACTGAAGCTTTCTTT.

V is TRBV25-1 and J is TRBJ2-1, with 7 nucleotides matching TRBD2. Germline V gene lookup returns CDR1 MGHDK and CDR2 SYGVNS. The CDR3 runs 17 residues. Trimming removed 3 bases from V and 7 bases from J; junction bases left unmatched: 15. CDR3 in amino acids: CASSDPSASGEWNEQFF. CDR3 in DNA: TGTGCCAGCAGTGATCCAAGCGCTAGCGGCGAGTGGAATGAGCAGTTCTTC.

The chain uses TRBV3-1 (or the pseudogene TRBV3-2) and TRBJ2-5, with 10 bases lining up with TRBD1. CDR1 and CDR2 (germline): LGHDT, YNNKEL (reference sequence). V gave up 0 bases and J gave up 5 bases; unmatched junction bases: 9. The CDR3 extends over 17 amino acids. The CDR3 is CASSQDWTGGAGETQYF. CDR3 in DNA: TGTGCCAGCAGCCAAGATTGGACAGGGGGTGCGGGTGAGACCCAGTACTTC.

With regard to this clone: The identical CDR3 is also encoded by other nucleotide sequences in the sample. This chain links TRBV9 with TRBJ2-1, with 7 bases that match TRBD2. The CDR3 is made up of 14 amino acids. Germline V gene sequence: CDR1 SGDLS, CDR2 YYNGEE. V shed 4 bases, J shed 1 base, and the junction held 2 bases outside the gene matches. For the CDR3, the DNA is TGTGCCAGCAGCCCGCGGGGGTCCTACAATGAGCAGTTCTTC. Translating it yields CASSPRGSYNEQFF. The variable domain in full, with the rest retrieved from reference TRBV9 and TRBJ2-1, is DSGVTQTPKHLITATGQRVTLRCSPRSGDLSVYWYQQSLDQGLQFLIQYYNGEERAKGNILERFSAQQFPDLHSELNLSSLELGDSALYFCASSPRGSYNEQFFGPGTRLTVL.

This clone was detected only a few times. The chain joins TRBV15 to TRBJ1-2, with no clear D. The CDR3 is made up of 13 amino acids. Germline CDR1 is LNHNV and CDR2 is YYDKDF (reference sequence). The ends were cut back, 8 bases at V and 4 bases at J, with 14 bases in the middle. The CDR3 here is CATWARGAYGYTF. As DNA, the CDR3 is TGTGCCACCTGGGCCCGGGGAGCCTATGGCTACACCTTC.

The J gene is TRBJ2-7, the V gene TRBV9; 9 bases fit TRBD2. Germline V gene data show CDR1 as SGDLS and CDR2 as YYNGEE. The trim removed 3 bases at V and 9 bases at J, leaving 16 bases unmatched. The CDR3 runs 16 residues. The CDR3 region is CASSASGTSHFKGQYF. CDR3 in DNA: TGTGCCAGCAGCGCGTCCGGGACTAGCCATTTTAAGGGGCAGTACTTC. Supplemented by reference TRBV9 and TRBJ2-7, the full variable domain reads DSGVTQTPKHLITATGQRVTLRCSPRSGDLSVYWYQQSLDQGLQFLIQYYNGEERAKGNILERFSAQQFPDLHSELNLSSLELGDSALYFCASSASGTSHFKGQYFGPGTRLTVT.

This rearrangement joins TRBV5-5 to TRBJ1-5; perhaps TRBD1 as D (5 bases). Germline V lookup: CDR1 SGHKS, CDR2 YYEKEE (reference sequence). The CDR3 sequence is 14 residues long. V was clipped by 4 bases and J by 4 bases, with 12 bases between them. The CDR3 DNA reads TGTGCCAGCAGCGGGGGACTGGTAAATCAGCCCCAGCATTTT. Translated: CASSGGLVNQPQHF.

This chain links TRBV2 with TRBJ2-2; TRBD1 matches at 7 bases. The CDR3 is 15 residues long. Losses at the gene ends were 8 bases for V and 2 bases for J; bases not matched to a gene: 8. Germline assignment: CDR1 SNHLY and CDR2 FYNNEI. CDR3 region: CASGNRGANTGELFF. For the CDR3, the DNA is TGTGCCAGCGGAAACAGGGGAGCCAACACCGGGGAGCTGTTTTTT.

The rearrangement links TRBV4-2 to TRBJ1-6; TRBD1 might be the D (5 bases). The germline V gene has CDR1 LGHNA and CDR2 YNFKEQ. The CDR3 contains 19 residues. V dropped 1 base and J dropped 1 base, with 17 bases sitting between them. CDR3 DNA: TGTGCCAGCAGCCAAGTAGGCCAGGGATACAATTCCTATAATTCACCCCTCCACTTT. Its translation is CASSQVGQGYNSYNSPLHF.

The chain uses TRBV4-3 and TRBJ1-4; tentative D call: TRBD1 (5 bases). Trimming pared 3 bases from V and 6 bases from J, leaving 14 bases between. The CDR3 covers 15 residues. Looked up from germline, CDR1 is LGHNA and CDR2 is YSLEER. In nucleotides, the CDR3 is TGCGCCAGCAGCCACCGTTGGGGGGAAGATGAAAAACTGTTTTTT. Protein: CASSHRWGEDEKLFF.

The chain links TRBV7-3 to TRBJ2-3, with a tentative D call TRBD2 (5 bases). Trimming pared 3 bases from V and 5 bases from J, leaving 12 bases between. CDR3 length: 14 residues. Germline V gene lookup returns CDR1 SGHTA and CDR2 FQGTGA. The CDR3 nucleotides read TGTGCCAGCAGCTTTACGGGGTCGGGAGATACGCAGTATTTT. This sequence encodes CASSFTGSGDTQYF.

This clone came up once. The chain combines TRBV15 with TRBJ2-1; possible D gene TRBD1, 5 bases. The V gene lost 0 bases and the J gene lost 7 bases, with 16 bases spanning the gap. The CDR3 has 16 residues. Germline V gene sequence: CDR1 LNHNV, CDR2 YYDKDF (reference sequence). CDR3 nucleotides: TGTGCCACCAGCAGAGATTTGGGGCAGGCGAGAAATGAGCAGTTCTTC. This codes for CATSRDLGQARNEQFF.

The chain recombines TRBV28 with TRBJ2-1, with 12 bases fitting TRBD2. Germline assignment: CDR1 MDHEN and CDR2 SYDVKM. The length of the CDR3 is 14 residues. The ends lost 10 bases at V and 6 bases at J; junction bases unmatched: 7. CDR3 nucleotide sequence: TGTGCCACCCTATGGGGACTAGCGGGCAATGAGCAGTTCTTC. Residues: CATLWGLAGNEQFF.

V usage is TRBV28 and J usage is TRBJ2-5, with 8 bases fitting TRBD1. Germline lookup yields CDR1 MDHEN and CDR2 SYDVKM. CDR3 length: 16 amino acids. After removal of 1 base from V and 1 base from J, the junction contained 5 bases not matched to a gene. The CDR3 is CASSLSGGSGQETQYF. For the CDR3, the DNA is TGTGCCAGCAGTTTATCAGGGGGCTCGGGCCAAGAGACCCAGTACTTC.

The J gene is TRBJ1-1, the V gene TRBV7-2; D is perhaps TRBD1 (6 bases). The V end lost 7 bases, the J end lost 1 base, and 13 bases lay between the germline ends. Germline-derived CDR1 and CDR2 are SGHTA and FQGNSA. The CDR3 consists of 14 residues. CDR3 sequence: CASNPGHQNTEAFF. CDR3 in DNA: TGTGCCAGCAACCCGGGACACCAGAACACTGAAGCTTTCTTT.